The 31 T cell receptor beta chains given below trace back to one sample, sequenced in a study of blood T cell repertoires in COVID-19. Clones were read by immunoSEQ multiplex PCR, and TCRdb kept only the in-frame ones, dropping some. The sample lists 100,000 to 150,000 clones, 74% occurring once. The sequenced sample was peripheral blood. The receptors shown here come from an elderly man with COVID-19, enrolled during active disease.

V gene TRBV6-6 combines with J gene TRBJ2-7; TRBD2 agrees at 7 bases. There are 14 residues in the CDR3. With V trimmed by 6 bases and J by 3 bases, 8 bases remained unmatched. Germline V gives CDR1 MNHNY, CDR2 SVGAGI (reference sequence). CDR3 in DNA: TGTGCCAGCAGGACAAGCGGGAAAGGCTACGAGCAGTACTTC. Its protein product is CASRTSGKGYEQYF.

The genes are TRBV2 and TRBJ1-6; D call uncertain. V was shortened by 1 base and J by 1 base, with 5 bases between the two germline ends. This CDR3 contains 15 residues. From germline, CDR1 is SNHLY and CDR2 FYNNEI. CDR3 protein: CASSEVESYNSPLHF. As DNA, the CDR3 is TGTGCCAGCAGTGAAGTAGAATCCTATAATTCACCCCTCCACTTT.

CDR3 nucleotide sequence: TGTGCCAGCAGCACCGAGGGGGAGCAGTATTTT. It translates to CASSTEGEQYF. The chain uses TRBV21-1 and TRBJ2-3; TRBD1 is the table's D call and was not checked against the DNA. TRBV21-1 is a listed pseudogene. The CDR3 contains 11 residues.

The chain uses TRBV7-6 and TRBJ2-6; tentatively, D is TRBD1 (5 bases). The V end lost 1 base, the J end lost 2 bases, and 12 bases lay between the germline ends. The CDR3 consists of 17 residues. Per germline, CDR1 SGHVS and CDR2 FNYEAQ. DNA of the CDR3: TGTGCCAGCAGCTTAGGGGCAGGGCCGCCTGGGGCCAACGTCCTGACTTTC. It codes for CASSLGAGPPGANVLTF.

V gene TRBV5-1 combines with J gene TRBJ2-1; 9 nucleotides match TRBD2. V lost 4 bases to trimming and J lost 4 bases; unmatched junction nucleotides: 6. The CDR3 has 15 residues. Per germline, CDR1 SGHRS and CDR2 YFSETQ. This CDR3 reads CASSAWLAGYNEQFF. CDR3 coding DNA: TGCGCCAGCAGCGCCTGGCTAGCGGGGTACAATGAGCAGTTCTTC.

This clone was recorded a few times. The chain has TRBV27 and TRBJ1-1; 7 nucleotides match TRBD1. The CDR3 is 15 amino acids. Trimming cost V 0 bases and J 11 bases; bases outside gene matches: 12. CDR1 is MNHEY, CDR2 SMNVEV, per germline (reference sequence). For the CDR3, the DNA is TGTGCCAGCAGTTTATCGACGGGCCAGGGGGTCTCCGCTTTCTTT. Amino acid sequence: CASSLSTGQGVSAFF.

The genes are TRBV5-1 and TRBJ1-4; 7 bases match TRBD1. The CDR3 runs 17 residues. V lost 5 bases and J lost 4; bases outside the gene matches: 14. Germline CDR1 is SGHRS and CDR2 is YFSETQ. The CDR3 protein is CASRPGTALGRNEKLFF. The CDR3 DNA sequence: TGCGCCAGCAGACCAGGGACAGCCCTAGGTCGTAATGAAAAACTGTTTTTT.

The chain uses TRBV7-2 and TRBJ2-7; 9 nucleotides agree with TRBD2. This CDR3 is built from 16 residues. V was clipped by 2 bases and J by 4 bases; unmatched bases: 9. Germline CDR1 reads SGHTA; CDR2 reads FQGNSA. Written as DNA, the CDR3 is TGTGCCAGCAGCTTAAAGGGAGGTCTAGCGGGGTACGAGCAGTACTTC. This codes for CASSLKGGLAGYEQYF.

The chain uses TRBV28 and TRBJ2-3, with TRBD2 matching over 9 bases. The CDR3 spans 17 residues. Trimming took 6 bases from V and 1 from J; bases not matched to a gene: 11. The V gene's germline CDR1 is MDHEN and CDR2 SYDVKM. For the CDR3, the DNA is TGTGCCAGCAGAGGCAGCGGGAGGCCCGGGCGCACAGATACGCAGTATTTT. Amino acid sequence: CASRGSGRPGRTDTQYF.

This clone was seen many times. This chain uses TRBV11-2 with TRBJ1-1; D is unclear. Germline CDR1 is SGHAT and CDR2 is FQNNGV. With 5 bases removed from V and 0 bases from J, the gap between germline ends came to 7 bases. The CDR3 spans 13 residues. The chain's CDR3 is CASSLPLNTEAFF. CDR3 coding DNA: TGTGCCAGCAGCCTCCCTTTGAACACTGAAGCTTTCTTT.

The gene calls are TRBV28 and TRBJ2-2, with a tentative D call TRBD2 (5 bases). Trimming cost V 5 bases and J 0 bases, with 7 bases left between them. The CDR3 extends over 14 amino acids. The germline CDR1 and CDR2 sequences are MDHEN and SYDVKM. CDR3 sequence reads: CASSVAPNTGELFF. For the CDR3, the DNA is TGTGCCAGCAGTGTAGCGCCGAACACCGGGGAGCTGTTTTTT.

V gene TRBV2 combines with J gene TRBJ2-5; possibly TRBD2 for D (5 bases). This CDR3 contains 15 residues. From germline, CDR1 is SNHLY and CDR2 FYNNEI. Trimming removed 0 bases from V and 7 bases from J, with 15 bases in between. The CDR3 loop is CASSEARSGRGTQYF. The CDR3, as DNA: TGTGCCAGCAGTGAAGCCCGATCGGGTCGGGGGACCCAGTACTTC. Supplemented by reference TRBV2 and TRBJ2-5, the full variable domain reads EPEVTQTPSHQVTQMGQEVILRCVPISNHLYFYWYRQILGQKVEFLVSFYNNEISEKSEIFDDQFSVERPDGSNFTLKIRSTKLEDSAMYFCASSEARSGRGTQYFGPGTRLLVL.

The chain joins TRBV24-1 to TRBJ2-5; 7 bases agree with TRBD1. Looked up from germline, CDR1 is KGHDR and CDR2 is SFDVKD. Trimming removed 3 bases from V and 5 bases from J; junction bases left unmatched: 5. The length of the CDR3 is 14 residues. The CDR3 loop is CATSDAHRGETQYF. Here the CDR3 DNA reads TGTGCCACCAGTGATGCACACAGGGGCGAGACCCAGTACTTC.

The chain employs TRBV13 and TRBJ1-3; 9 nucleotides line up with TRBD1. Germline V gene data show CDR1 as PRHDT and CDR2 as FYEKMQ (reference sequence). The CDR3 length is 16 residues. Unmatched junction bases numbered 4, after V lost 2 bases and J lost 2 bases. The CDR3 sequence: CASSLTQGAPGNTIYF. CDR3 nucleotides: TGTGCCAGCAGCTTAACACAGGGGGCGCCTGGAAACACCATATATTTT.

This chain connects TRBV2 to TRBJ1-5, with TRBD1 matching 8 bases. Germline assignment: CDR1 SNHLY and CDR2 FYNNEI. The V and J ends lost 5 bases and 7 bases, in that order; junction bases with no gene match: 7. This CDR3 contains 14 residues. The CDR3 spells CASSYQGAGQPQHF. Here the CDR3 DNA reads TGTGCCAGCAGTTACCAGGGGGCAGGGCAGCCCCAGCATTTT.

This clone was counted between two and nine times. Other DNA sequences within the sample encode an identical CDR3. V is TRBV5-1 and J is TRBJ2-7, with 8 bases fitting TRBD1. J was trimmed by 0 bases and V by 4 bases; bases with no gene match: 6. The CDR3 length is 15 residues. Germline CDR1 is SGHRS and CDR2 is YFSETQ. The DNA of the CDR3 is TGCGCCAGCAGCCTGGGGACAGGTAGCTCCTACGAGCAGTACTTC. Its protein is CASSLGTGSSYEQYF.

The chain has TRBV7-9 and TRBJ1-5; 9 positions match TRBD1. The ends lost 1 base at V and 1 base at J; junction bases unmatched: 8. Germline-derived CDR1 and CDR2 are SEHNR and FQNEAQ (reference sequence). The CDR3 is 18 residues long. The DNA for the CDR3 is TGTGCCAGCAGCTTAGACAGGGGGCAAGGTGGAAGCAATCAGCCCCAGCATTTT. This encodes CASSLDRGQGGSNQPQHF.

The chain combines TRBV7-2 with TRBJ2-1; TRBD2 matches 9 bases. Germline CDR1 SGHTA, CDR2 FQGNSA. The V segment lost 6 bases and the J segment 4 bases; nucleotides outside the gene matches: 10. CDR3 size: 16 residues. The CDR3 DNA reads TGTGCCAGCAGTCTAGGCGGACTAGCGACGTACAATGAGCAGTTCTTC. This gives the protein CASSLGGLATYNEQFF.

This clone was seen a few times. The rearrangement uses TRBV9 and TRBJ2-7; D perhaps matches TRBD2 (6 bases). V was shortened by 0 bases and J by 1 base, with 11 bases between the two germline ends. The CDR3 loop spans 15 amino acids. Germline V lookup: CDR1 SGDLS, CDR2 YYNGEE. The CDR3 nucleotides are TGTGCCAGCAGCGTAGAGAGCGGGCCATCCTACGAGCAGTACTTC. Its protein is CASSVESGPSYEQYF.

The V call is TRBV5-1, the J call TRBJ1-5; D remains unclear. The CDR3 length is 13 residues. V lost 5 bases and J lost 4, with 10 bases in between. Germline V CDR1 and CDR2: SGHRS, YFSETQ. As DNA, the CDR3 is TGCGCCAGCAGGGCAGGTGAGAATCAGCCCCAGCATTTT. Residues: CASRAGENQPQHF.

The rearrangement links TRBV5-4 to TRBJ2-1, with D possibly being TRBD1 (5 bases). The CDR3 contains 14 residues. Deletions cut 0 bases from V and 7 bases from J, with 11 bases between. In germline, CDR1 is SGHNT, CDR2 YYREEE (reference sequence). The CDR3 here is CASSLEGLWNEQFF. The CDR3 DNA reads TGTGCCAGCAGCTTGGAGGGGTTGTGGAATGAGCAGTTCTTC. Together with reference TRBV5-4 and TRBJ2-1, the CDR3 gives the full variable domain: ETGVTQSPTHLIKTRGQQVTLRCSSQSGHNTVSWYQQALGQGPQFIFQYYREEENGRGNFPPRFSGLQFPNYSSELNVNALELDDSALYLCASSLEGLWNEQFFGPGTRLTVL.

CDR3 nucleotide sequence: TGCAGCGTTAGGCAGGGCGCTGGGGCCAACGTCCTGACTTTC. It translates to CSVRQGAGANVLTF. The V call is TRBV29-1, the J call TRBJ2-6; TRBD1 might be the D (5 bases). CDR1 is SQVTM and CDR2 is ANQGSEA in the germline V gene. This CDR3 contains 14 residues. V was trimmed by 5 bases and J by 2 bases, leaving 10 bases between them.

V gene TRBV3-1 (or the pseudogene TRBV3-2) combines with J gene TRBJ1-6; weak D call: TRBD1 (5 bases). The CDR3 is 19 amino acids. V was cut by 1 base and J by 0 bases, with 16 bases left in between. Germline V CDR1 and CDR2: LGHDT, YNNKEL (reference sequence). CDR3 nucleotide sequence: TGTGCCAGCAGCCAAGGGTTGTTAGGGGTGGGCTCCTATAATTCACCCCTCCACTTT. Protein sequence: CASSQGLLGVGSYNSPLHF.

The chain is built from TRBV19 and TRBJ2-3, with D possibly matching TRBD1 (5 bases). V was trimmed by 6 bases and J by 1 base, leaving 11 bases between them. The CDR3 is 14 residues long. CDR1 is LNHDA and CDR2 is SQIVND in the germline V gene (reference sequence). CDR3 sequence (DNA): TGTGCCAGTAGGACAGACTGGGGCACAGATACGCAGTATTTT. It codes for CASRTDWGTDTQYF.

The chain joins TRBV2 to TRBJ1-1; weak D call: TRBD1 (6 bases). The V gene's germline CDR1 is SNHLY and CDR2 FYNNEI. V dropped 7 bases and J dropped 8 bases, with 17 bases sitting between them. The CDR3 contains 13 residues. CDR3 protein: CASTVTGNREAFF. The CDR3 nucleotides read TGTGCCAGCACCGTAACAGGGAACCGGGAAGCTTTCTTT.

The chain links TRBV3-1 (or the pseudogene TRBV3-2) to TRBJ1-6; the match to TRBD1 covers 7 bases. Germline V gives CDR1 LGHDT, CDR2 YNNKEL (reference sequence). CDR3 size: 16 residues. V trimming: 4 bases; J trimming: 10 bases; junction bases outside the gene matches: 13. CDR3 coding DNA: TGTGCCAGCAGCCTGGGAGGAGGGGGCGCAGGGTCACCCCTCCACTTT. Its protein is CASSLGGGGAGSPLHF.

The V gene is TRBV7-6, the J gene TRBJ1-5, with a possible D match to TRBD1 (5 bases). Germline CDR1 SGHVS, CDR2 FNYEAQ. The CDR3 is 15 amino acids. V was shortened by 2 bases and J by 1 base, with 9 bases between the two germline ends. The CDR3 protein is CASSLFSGSNQPQHF. CDR3 in DNA: TGTGCCAGCAGCTTATTTTCAGGGAGCAATCAGCCCCAGCATTTT. Supplemented by reference TRBV7-6 and TRBJ1-5, the full variable domain reads GAGVSQSPRYKVTKRGQDVALRCDPISGHVSLYWYRQALGQGPEFLTYFNYEAQQDKSGLPNDRFSAERPEGSISTLTIQRTEQRDSAMYRCASSLFSGSNQPQHFGDGTRLSIL.

This clone has only one observation. This chain uses TRBV3-1 (or the pseudogene TRBV3-2) with TRBJ2-1; D gene ambiguous. V lost 1 base and J lost 10, with 14 bases in between. Germline V lookup: CDR1 LGHDT, CDR2 YNNKEL (reference sequence). There are 14 residues in the CDR3. The CDR3 DNA reads as TGTGCCAGCAGCCAAGGCAACTCACTGCACGAGCAGTTCTTC. Its protein product is CASSQGNSLHEQFF.

The chain has TRBV28 and TRBJ2-3, with 8 bases aligning to TRBD2. CDR1 and CDR2 from the germline V gene are MDHEN and SYDVKM. The CDR3 loop spans 16 amino acids. V trimming: 3 bases; J trimming: 1 base; junction bases outside the gene matches: 6. The CDR3 reads CASSFLLTSGTDTQYF. DNA of the CDR3: TGTGCCAGCAGTTTTTTGTTGACTAGCGGCACAGATACGCAGTATTTT.

This sequence joins TRBV3-1 (or the pseudogene TRBV3-2) and TRBJ1-2; weak D call: TRBD1 (5 bases). Trimming removed 0 bases from V and 5 bases from J, with 13 bases in between. The CDR3 contains 15 residues. CDR1 and CDR2 (germline): LGHDT, YNNKEL (reference sequence). CDR3 coding DNA: TGTGCCAGCAGCCAAGACCCCGGGGGAGGTTATGGCTACACCTTC. It translates to CASSQDPGGGYGYTF.

The chain is built from TRBV7-3 and TRBJ2-3, with 8 bases fitting TRBD2. The germline V gene has CDR1 SGHTA and CDR2 FQGTGA. The CDR3 consists of 16 residues. After removal of 2 bases from V and 2 bases from J, the junction contained 6 bases not matched to a gene. The CDR3 nucleotides are TGTGCCAGCAGCTTATTCGCTAGCGGGCTCACAGATACGCAGTATTTT. Its protein is CASSLFASGLTDTQYF. The full variable domain, in which reference TRBV7-3 and TRBJ2-3 provide the parts outside the CDR3, is GAGVSQTPSNKVTEKGKYVELRCDPISGHTALYWYRQSLGQGPEFLIYFQGTGAADDSGLPNDRFFAVRPEGSVSTLKIQRTERGDSAVYLCASSLFASGLTDTQYFGPGTRLTVL.